This paragraph reports one T cell receptor beta chain. This sample was included in a study of technical replicates of blood from several donors. The table came from immunoSEQ multiplex PCR; TCRdb's copy has only in-frame clones and leaves some out. In the table there are about 76,000 clones, around 94% of which are singletons. The sequence came from a human donor in good health. The sample taken for sequencing was T cells isolated from PBMCs.

The CDR3 DNA sequence: TGTGCCAGCAGCGACAGGTACGAGCAGTACTTC. Protein sequence: CASSDRYEQYF. The chain joins TRBV11-3 to TRBJ2-7; maybe TRBD1 (6 bases). In germline, CDR1 is SGHNT, CDR2 YENEEA. The CDR3 runs 11 residues. V lost 5 bases and J lost 4, with 6 bases in between.